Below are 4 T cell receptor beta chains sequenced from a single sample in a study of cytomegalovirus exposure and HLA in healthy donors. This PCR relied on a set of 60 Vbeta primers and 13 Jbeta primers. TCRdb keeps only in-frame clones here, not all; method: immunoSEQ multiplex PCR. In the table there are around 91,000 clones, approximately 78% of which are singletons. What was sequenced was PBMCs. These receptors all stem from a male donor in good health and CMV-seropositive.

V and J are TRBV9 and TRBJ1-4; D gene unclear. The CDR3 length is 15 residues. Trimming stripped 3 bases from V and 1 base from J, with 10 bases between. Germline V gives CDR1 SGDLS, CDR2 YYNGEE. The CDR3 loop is CASSAILGTNEKLFF. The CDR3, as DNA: TGTGCCAGCAGCGCGATACTAGGAACTAATGAAAAACTGTTTTTT.

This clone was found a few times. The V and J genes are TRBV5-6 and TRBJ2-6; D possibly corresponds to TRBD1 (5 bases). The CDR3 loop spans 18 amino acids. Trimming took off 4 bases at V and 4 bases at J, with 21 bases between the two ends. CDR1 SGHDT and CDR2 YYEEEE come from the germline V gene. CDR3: CASSTRRQKGRGANVLTF. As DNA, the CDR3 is TGTGCCAGCAGCACCCGCCGACAGAAGGGTCGCGGGGCCAACGTCCTGACTTTC.

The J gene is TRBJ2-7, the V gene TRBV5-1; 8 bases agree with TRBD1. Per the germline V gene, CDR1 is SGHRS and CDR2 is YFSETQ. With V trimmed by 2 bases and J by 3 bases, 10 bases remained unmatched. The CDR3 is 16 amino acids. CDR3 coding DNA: TGCGCCAGCAGCTTAAACGCCGGACAGGGTAGCTACGAGCAGTACTTC. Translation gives CASSLNAGQGSYEQYF.

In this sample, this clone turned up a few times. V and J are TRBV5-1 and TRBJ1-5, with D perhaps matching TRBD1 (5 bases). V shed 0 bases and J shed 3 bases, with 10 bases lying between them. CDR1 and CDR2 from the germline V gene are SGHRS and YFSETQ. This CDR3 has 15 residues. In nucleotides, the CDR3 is TGCGCCAGCAGCTTGGGAGACAGTCTCAATCAGCCCCAGCATTTT. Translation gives CASSLGDSLNQPQHF.